The clone carrying this TCR beta chain came up a few times. The antigen is undetermined. Trimming removed 5 bases from V and 2 bases from J, with 8 bases in between. The CDR3 spans 13 residues. Germline-derived CDR1 and CDR2 are SGHAT and FQNNGV. The data originate from a study of beta chain features in type 1 diabetes. Study-wide context: Patients did not differ from healthy donors in age, gender or cell yield. Regarding the study as a whole: Across all four CD4+ subsets, people with type 1 diabetes showed modestly shorter TCRB CDR3s.

Expressed TCRB transcripts were sequenced because the entire RNA isolate underwent reverse transcription. Naive, central memory and regulatory T cell samples averaged about 3.57 million immunoSEQ reads each. Profiled with immunoSEQ multiplex PCR; TCRdb holds only in-frame clones, not every one. The sample lists approximately 250,000 clones; 9.5% to 13% were seen once. The rearrangement joins TRBV11-2 to TRBJ2-3; no clear D. The receptor comes from a young man with type 1 diabetes. The source material was naive CD4+ T cells from blood. Written as DNA, the CDR3 is TGTGCCAGCAGCCTTACTACCACAGATACGCAGTATTTT. As protein: CASSLTTTDTQYF.